This record covers a single TCR beta chain. This entry belongs to a study of blood T cell repertoires in COVID-19. Study summary: Acute and convalescent COVID-19 samples came from the United States, Italy and Spain. The cDNA or gDNA used as material had been derived from T cells, B-cell-depleted T cells, or PBMCs.

The repertoire was sequenced with immunoSEQ multiplex PCR; TCRdb's copy has only in-frame clones and lacks some. The table has about 250,000 clones, over 80% seen once; the top ten hold around 25%. The clonotype comes from a man aged 35 to 55 with acute or convalescent COVID-19. The source material was peripheral blood.

Here the CDR3 reads CASTPGGSNQPQHF. CDR3 sequence (DNA): TGTGCCAGCACCCCAGGGGGTAGCAATCAGCCCCAGCATTTT. V usage is TRBV2 and J usage is TRBJ1-5; 7 bases agree with TRBD1. The length of the CDR3 is 14 residues. The germline gives CDR1 SNHLY, CDR2 FYNNEI. V dropped 7 bases and J dropped 0; count of bases not matched to a gene: 3.